This is a list of T cell receptor beta chains from one sample in a study of CD8 T cells in ankylosing spondylitis. Each CDR3 protein is one row after TCRdb ran MiXCR on the 5' RACE reads. The data show 150,000 to 200,000 distinct CDR3 sequences, with roughly 13% seen just once and 15% to 20% held by the top ten. The sequenced sample was blood, either unsorted or a sorted T cell fraction (not recorded which). These receptors all come from a male donor with ankylosing spondylitis or in good health (not recorded which). Both conserved end residues are part of each CDR3. The order of the fields is V gene, D gene, clone size, J gene, CDR3 protein, CDR3 DNA. D genes are given only for firm matches. A clone size is listed for some rows: how often the clone was seen (once, few, many), or a class if it is expanded.

TRBV10-1	.	few	TRBJ2-2	CASSWKNTGELFF	TGCGCCAGCAGCTGGAAGAACACCGGGGAGCTGTTTTTT
TRBV29-1	.	few	TRBJ1-2	CSVDRDDQRANYGYTF	TGCAGCGTTGATAGGGACGACCAGCGCGCTAACTATGGCTACACCTTC
TRBV20-1	.	.	TRBJ2-1	CSAKNTGPSSYNEQFF	TGCAGTGCTAAAAATACAGGGCCCAGCTCCTACAATGAGCAGTTCTTC
TRBV27	TRBD2	.	TRBJ2-5	CASSIAGGQETQYF	TGTGCCAGCAGTATAGCGGGCGGCCAAGAGACCCAGTACTTC
TRBV5-1	TRBD1	.	TRBJ1-1	CASSFATGYTEAFF	TGCGCCAGCAGCTTTGCGACAGGGTACACTGAAGCTTTCTTT
TRBV12-3/TRBV12-4	TRBD1	.	TRBJ1-3	CASSLGTASLFSGNTIYF	TGTGCCAGCAGTTTGGGGACAGCCTCTTTATTCTCTGGAAACACCATATATTTT
TRBV4-1	TRBD2	.	TRBJ2-2	CASSQESGGTGELFF	TGCGCCAGCAGCCAAGAGTCGGGAGGGACCGGGGAGCTGTTTTTT
TRBV29-1	TRBD1	.	TRBJ2-3	CSVGWDRGYTDTQYF	TGCAGCGTTGGATGGGACAGGGGATACACAGATACGCAGTATTTT
TRBV4-1	TRBD2	.	TRBJ2-7	CASSLTSGRFDEQYF	TGCGCCAGCAGTTTGACTAGCGGGAGGTTTGACGAGCAGTACTTC
TRBV7-9	.	.	TRBJ1-1	CASSSRGLNTEAFF	TGTGCCAGCAGCTCCCGGGGGTTGAACACTGAAGCTTTCTTT
TRBV5-1	TRBD2	.	TRBJ2-2	CASSSQWAGGVEDTGELFF	TGCGCCAGCAGCTCACAATGGGCGGGGGGTGTCGAGGACACCGGGGAGCTGTTTTTT
TRBV5-1	TRBD1	few	TRBJ2-2	CASRVTGATGELFF	TGCGCCAGCAGGGTAACAGGGGCCACCGGGGAGCTGTTTTTT
TRBV6-2/TRBV6-3	.	few	TRBJ2-1	CASSYSAGYNEQFF	TGTGCCAGCAGTTACTCGGCAGGATACAATGAGCAGTTCTTC
TRBV6-1	.	.	TRBJ2-1	CASGPGRYNEQFF	TGTGCCAGCGGCCCGGGGAGATACAATGAGCAGTTCTTC
TRBV2	.	.	TRBJ2-7	CASSEDLRRNEQYF	TGTGCCAGCAGTGAAGATCTGAGGCGGAACGAGCAGTACTTC
TRBV4-1	TRBD1	few	TRBJ2-7	CASSPVLGQGRGEQYF	TGCGCCAGCAGCCCAGTTCTCGGACAGGGAAGGGGCGAGCAGTACTTC
TRBV20-1	.	.	TRBJ2-5	CSARDFRGKETQYF	TGCAGTGCTAGAGATTTTCGCGGGAAAGAGACCCAGTACTTC
TRBV12-3/TRBV12-4	TRBD2	.	TRBJ2-3	CASSLGSGRPDTQYF	TGTGCCAGCAGTTTGGGTAGCGGGAGGCCAGATACGCAGTATTTT
TRBV6-1	.	few	TRBJ2-3	CASSEHTGPSTDTQYF	TGTGCCAGCAGTGAACACACAGGGCCGAGCACAGATACGCAGTATTTT
TRBV30	TRBD1	.	TRBJ2-7	CAWSAEDRSPYEQYF	TGTGCCTGGAGTGCCGAGGACAGGTCTCCCTACGAGCAGTACTTC
TRBV12-3/TRBV12-4	.	.	TRBJ1-1	CASSRGLDTEAFF	TGTGCCAGCAGTCGGGGGCTCGACACTGAAGCTTTCTTT
TRBV20-1	TRBD2	.	TRBJ2-5	CSASPSGVGETQYF	TGCAGTGCTAGCCCTAGCGGGGTCGGGGAGACCCAGTACTTC
TRBV29-1	TRBD2	few	TRBJ2-1	CSVGTRNYNEQFF	TGCAGCGTTGGGACTAGAAATTACAATGAGCAGTTCTTC
TRBV7-2	.	.	TRBJ1-1	CASSPSGNTEAFF	TGTGCCAGCAGCCCATCAGGGAACACTGAAGCTTTCTTT
TRBV7-9	TRBD1	.	TRBJ2-7	CASSEGQGASYEQYF	TGTGCCAGCAGCGAGGGACAGGGAGCCTCCTACGAGCAGTACTTC
TRBV11-2	.	few	TRBJ2-1	CASSLTNNEQFF	TGTGCCAGCAGCCTAACGAACAATGAGCAGTTCTTC
TRBV7-9	.	few	TRBJ1-1	CASSLGGHEAFF	TGTGCCAGCAGCTTAGGGGGACACGAAGCTTTCTTT
TRBV2	.	.	TRBJ2-5	CASKGSQETQYF	TGTGCCAGCAAGGGCTCCCAAGAGACCCAGTACTTC
TRBV7-9	TRBD2	.	TRBJ2-1	CASSPRTSGSPNEQFF	TGTGCCAGCAGCCCTAGGACTAGCGGGTCCCCCAATGAGCAGTTCTTC
TRBV20-1	.	.	TRBJ1-2	CSADPPNYGYTF	TGCAGTGCTGATCCCCCTAACTATGGCTACACCTTC
TRBV3-1	.	few	TRBJ2-7	CASSPEDKLAYEQYF	TGTGCCAGCAGCCCCGAGGACAAGCTCGCCTACGAGCAGTACTTC
TRBV6-1	TRBD1	many	TRBJ2-3	CASSDRVFEDTQYF	TGTGCCAGCAGCGACAGGGTGTTCGAAGATACGCAGTATTTT
TRBV5-1	TRBD2	many	TRBJ2-3	CASSLGGRTTDTQYF	TGCGCCAGCAGCTTGGGCGGGAGAACGACAGATACGCAGTATTTT
TRBV9	.	.	TRBJ1-2	CASSVGRSEPNYGYTF	TGTGCCAGCAGCGTAGGAAGGTCGGAACCTAACTATGGCTACACCTTC
TRBV7-9	.	few	TRBJ2-3	CASSLGPDTQYF	TGTGCCAGCAGCTTGGGTCCAGATACGCAGTATTTT
TRBV4-1	.	few	TRBJ1-5	CASSLLGPSNQPQHF	TGCGCCAGCAGCCTCCTCGGGCCTAGCAATCAGCCCCAGCATTTT
TRBV7-8	.	.	TRBJ2-7	CASSNEQYEQYF	TGTGCCAGCAGCAACGAGCAGTACGAGCAGTACTTC
TRBV5-5	TRBD1	.	TRBJ2-7	CASRSGQGSYEQYF	TGTGCCAGCAGGAGTGGACAGGGGTCATACGAGCAGTACTTC
TRBV27	.	.	TRBJ1-2	CASSYTANYGYTF	TGTGCCAGCAGTTACACAGCTAACTATGGCTACACCTTC
TRBV5-6	TRBD1	.	TRBJ1-1	CASSFVQGANTEAFF	TGTGCCAGCAGCTTCGTACAGGGGGCGAACACTGAAGCTTTCTTT
TRBV28	.	.	TRBJ2-7	CASSSARGSPTYEQYF	TGTGCCAGCAGCTCAGCACGGGGAAGCCCAACCTACGAGCAGTACTTC